A single sample is the source of the 21 T cell receptor beta chains below, sequenced in a study of beta chain features in type 1 diabetes. Findings and caveats of the study: Shorter TCRB CDR3s, moderately but significantly so, were found in Type 1 diabetes patients in all four CD4+ subsets.

Investigators reverse transcribed all isolated RNA, so they sequenced expressed TCRB transcripts. The table came from immunoSEQ multiplex PCR; TCRdb's copy has only in-frame clones and leaves some out. The sample comprises 600,000 to 700,000 clones, 9.5% to 15% of which are singletons, and roughly 0.11% rests with the top ten. The antigens of these receptors remain unknown. The material sequenced was naive CD4+ T cells from blood. These receptors came from a young man with type 1 diabetes.

The CDR3 reads CASSEQGSNSPLHF. DNA for the CDR3: TGTGCCAGCAGTGAACAGGGGAGCAATTCACCCCTCCACTTT. The chain employs TRBV2 and TRBJ1-6; TRBD1 is a possible D gene (6 bases). The ends were cut back, 2 bases at V and 7 bases at J, with 9 bases in the middle. There are 14 residues in the CDR3. Per the germline V gene, CDR1 is SNHLY and CDR2 is FYNNEI. The whole variable domain, remainder taken from reference TRBV2 and TRBJ1-6, is EPEVTQTPSHQVTQMGQEVILRCVPISNHLYFYWYRQILGQKVEFLVSFYNNEISEKSEIFDDQFSVERPDGSNFTLKIRSTKLEDSAMYFCASSEQGSNSPLHFGNGTRLTVT.

A few counts support this clone. The chain combines TRBV7-2 with TRBJ2-1, with a possible D match to TRBD1 (6 bases). This CDR3 is 14 amino acids long. Trimming cost V 3 bases and J 7 bases, with 13 bases left between them. Germline values: CDR1 SGHTA, CDR2 FQGNSA. In DNA, the CDR3 is TGTGCCAGCAGCTTTGCTCCAGGGGTGAATGAGCAGTTCTTC. It translates to CASSFAPGVNEQFF.

This clone was seen only a few times. The V gene is TRBV5-4, the J gene TRBJ1-3; 7 nucleotides match TRBD1. Trimming removed 4 bases from V and 4 bases from J; junction bases left unmatched: 8. This CDR3 is 15 amino acids long. The germline V gene encodes CDR1 SGHNT and CDR2 YYREEE (reference sequence). The CDR3: CASSPGGTPGNTIYF. The CDR3 bases are TGTGCCAGCAGCCCAGGGGGGACGCCCGGAAACACCATATATTTT.

The chain uses TRBV14 and TRBJ2-2; TRBD2 might be the D (6 bases). Trimming shortened V by 1 base and J by 6 bases, and 6 bases separated the two germline ends. Germline lookup yields CDR1 SGHDN and CDR2 FVKESK. This CDR3 has 13 amino acids. CDR3 sequence: CASSQGGAGELFF. CDR3 sequence (DNA): TGTGCCAGCAGCCAAGGCGGGGCCGGGGAGCTGTTTTTT.

The chain joins TRBV5-1 to TRBJ2-3; D gene ambiguous. V lost 4 bases to trimming and J lost 2 bases, with 5 bases between them. The V gene's germline CDR1 is SGHRS and CDR2 YFSETQ. CDR3 length equals 12 residues. The DNA for the CDR3 is TGCGCCAGCAGCCCATACACAGATACGCAGTATTTT. Translating it yields CASSPYTDTQYF.

This clone was seen a few times. At the DNA level, this CDR3 is encoded by other sequences in the same sample as well. The V and J genes are TRBV5-6 and TRBJ1-1; no firm D call. V was pared by 4 bases and J by 0 bases, with 7 bases between. In germline, CDR1 is SGHDT, CDR2 YYEEEE. CDR3 length: 13 residues. The CDR3 nucleotides are TGTGCCAGCAGCCTTGAGTTGAACACTGAAGCTTTCTTT. This encodes CASSLELNTEAFF.

V gene TRBV19 combines with J gene TRBJ1-5, with D possibly being TRBD1 (5 bases). The germline V gene encodes CDR1 LNHDA and CDR2 SQIVND (reference sequence). The CDR3 covers 13 residues. Between the trimmed V and J ends, which lost 7 bases and 4 bases, there was a span of 11 bases. This chain's CDR3 is CASTGGSNQPQHF. As DNA, the CDR3 is TGTGCCAGTACCGGGGGGTCAAATCAGCCCCAGCATTTT.

This clone was seen more than once but under ten times. The J gene is TRBJ2-2, the V gene TRBV9; no clear D. The CDR3 runs 16 residues. Trimming removed 2 bases from V and 1 base from J, with 12 bases in between. Germline lookup yields CDR1 SGDLS and CDR2 YYNGEE. The CDR3 sequence: CASSVRSLGNTGELFF. The DNA of the CDR3 is TGTGCCAGCAGCGTTAGGAGCCTGGGGAACACCGGGGAGCTGTTTTTT.

This clone was found a few times. This chain links TRBV5-6 with TRBJ2-1; D ambiguous. This CDR3 region has 16 residues. CDR1 and CDR2 (germline): SGHDT, YYEEEE. Trimming removed 5 bases from V and 2 bases from J, with 17 bases in between. CDR3 nucleotide sequence: TGTGCCAGCAGTTGGCTTGTGACTGGGACCTACAATGAGCAGTTCTTC. It specifies CASSWLVTGTYNEQFF.

V usage is TRBV5-1 and J usage is TRBJ2-2; TRBD1 agrees at 7 bases. V lost 4 bases, J lost 2 bases, and 5 bases stayed unmatched. The CDR3 is made up of 15 amino acids. Per germline, CDR1 SGHRS and CDR2 YFSETQ. The CDR3 sequence is CASSPTGVNTGELFF. For the CDR3, the DNA is TGCGCCAGCAGCCCCACAGGGGTAAACACCGGGGAGCTGTTTTTT. Supplemented by reference TRBV5-1 and TRBJ2-2, the full variable domain reads KAGVTQTPRYLIKTRGQQVTLSCSPISGHRSVSWYQQTPGQGLQFLFEYFSETQRNKGNFPGRFSGRQFSNSRSEMNVSTLELGDSALYLCASSPTGVNTGELFFGEGSRLTVL.

The gene calls are TRBV27 and TRBJ2-7; 8 bases fit TRBD1. The CDR3 contains 15 residues. Germline V gene data show CDR1 as MNHEY and CDR2 as SMNVEV (reference sequence). V dropped 3 bases and J dropped 1; count of bases not matched to a gene: 5. CDR3 coding DNA: TGTGCCAGCAGTTTCCGGGACAGGTCGTCCTACGAGCAGTACTTC. Translating it yields CASSFRDRSSYEQYF.

The rearrangement joins TRBV6-5 to TRBJ2-1; a possible D gene is TRBD1 (7 bases). This CDR3 is 12 amino acids long. Germline CDR1 and CDR2: MNHEY and SVGAGI. Trimming cost V 6 bases and J 9 bases, with 12 bases left between them. CDR3 nucleotides: TGTGCCAGCAGAAGACAGGGAGGTGAGCAGTTCTTC. Translation gives CASRRQGGEQFF.

The chain combines TRBV27 with TRBJ2-5; 10 positions agree with TRBD2. Germline CDR1 MNHEY, CDR2 SMNVEV (reference sequence). This CDR3 contains 14 residues. Losses at the gene ends were 6 bases for V and 7 bases for J; bases not matched to a gene: 8. CDR3 in DNA: TGTGCCAGCAGAAGCGGGGGGGCCGGTGGGACCCAGTACTTC. Protein product: CASRSGGAGGTQYF.

This clone was seen more than once but under ten times. The rearrangement uses TRBV11-2 and TRBJ2-3; D ambiguous. CDR1 SGHAT and CDR2 FQNNGV come from the germline V gene. The V gene lost 3 bases and the J gene lost 3 bases, with 13 bases spanning the gap. The CDR3 runs to 15 residues. The DNA of the CDR3 is TGTGCCAGCAGCTTGGCCCACAATCCAACAGATACGCAGTATTTT. Translated: CASSLAHNPTDTQYF.

This clone was detected only a few times. This chain connects TRBV29-1 to TRBJ2-5, with D maybe TRBD2 (6 bases). Trimming took 8 bases from V and 5 from J, leaving 21 bases between them. There are 14 residues in the CDR3. Germline V CDR1 and CDR2: SQVTM, ANQGSEA. CDR3 nucleotide sequence: TGCAGCTCCTTTCGGGCACCTGGGGGGGAGACCCAGTACTTC. Translation gives CSSFRAPGGETQYF.

The rearrangement uses TRBV4-2 and TRBJ2-5; no firm D call. Germline CDR1 and CDR2: LGHNA and YNFKEQ. Trimming shortened V by 0 bases and J by 2 bases, and 7 bases separated the two germline ends. This CDR3 is built from 14 residues. CDR3 loop: CASSQDDWQETQYF. CDR3 bases: TGTGCCAGCAGCCAAGATGATTGGCAAGAGACCCAGTACTTC.

This chain connects TRBV6-1 to TRBJ1-1; D ambiguous. Trimming took 3 bases from V and 8 from J, leaving 10 bases between them. Germline V gene lookup returns CDR1 MNHNS and CDR2 SASEGT. The CDR3 extends over 12 amino acids. This CDR3 reads CASSDHGYEAFF. The CDR3 coding sequence is TGTGCCAGCAGTGACCATGGGTACGAAGCTTTCTTT.

This clone was seen a handful of times. The chain links TRBV6-5 to TRBJ1-1, with 8 bases that match TRBD1. In germline, CDR1 is MNHEY, CDR2 SVGAGI. The V and J ends lost 6 bases and 4 bases, in that order; junction bases with no gene match: 7. This CDR3 is built from 14 residues. The CDR3 protein is CASRQQGGGTEAFF. The CDR3 DNA follows: TGTGCCAGCAGACAACAGGGGGGAGGCACTGAAGCTTTCTTT.

The chain's CDR3 is CASSDDSGHSYNEQFF. In nucleotides, the CDR3 is TGTGCCAGCAGCGATGACAGCGGGCACTCCTACAATGAGCAGTTCTTC. The V gene is TRBV7-2, the J gene TRBJ2-1; the D gene is possibly TRBD2 (6 bases). Per germline, CDR1 SGHTA and CDR2 FQGNSA. V shed 5 bases and J shed 0 bases, with 14 bases lying between them. The CDR3 is 16 amino acids.

The rearrangement joins TRBV19 to TRBJ1-2; maybe TRBD1 (6 bases). This CDR3 contains 13 residues. The germline CDR1 and CDR2 sequences are LNHDA and SQIVND (reference sequence). V was cut by 7 bases and J by 4 bases, with 13 bases left in between. CDR3 in amino acids: CASTTGQPYGYTF. As DNA, the CDR3 is TGTGCCAGTACCACCGGACAGCCCTATGGCTACACCTTC. The complete variable domain, with remaining parts taken from reference TRBV19 and TRBJ1-2, reads DGGITQSPKYLFRKEGQNVTLSCEQNLNHDAMYWYRQDPGQGLRLIYYSQIVNDFQKGDIAEGYSVSREKKESFPLTVTSAQKNPTAFYLCASTTGQPYGYTFGSGTRLTVV.

This sequence joins TRBV4-3 and TRBJ2-2; D is possibly TRBD2 (6 bases). The ends were cut back, 5 bases at V and 6 bases at J, with 13 bases in the middle. The V gene's germline CDR1 is LGHNA and CDR2 YSLEER. The CDR3 covers 14 residues. CDR3 nucleotide sequence: TGCGCCAGCAGCAAAGCGGAGGGGTCCGGGGAGCTGTTTTTT. It specifies CASSKAEGSGELFF.